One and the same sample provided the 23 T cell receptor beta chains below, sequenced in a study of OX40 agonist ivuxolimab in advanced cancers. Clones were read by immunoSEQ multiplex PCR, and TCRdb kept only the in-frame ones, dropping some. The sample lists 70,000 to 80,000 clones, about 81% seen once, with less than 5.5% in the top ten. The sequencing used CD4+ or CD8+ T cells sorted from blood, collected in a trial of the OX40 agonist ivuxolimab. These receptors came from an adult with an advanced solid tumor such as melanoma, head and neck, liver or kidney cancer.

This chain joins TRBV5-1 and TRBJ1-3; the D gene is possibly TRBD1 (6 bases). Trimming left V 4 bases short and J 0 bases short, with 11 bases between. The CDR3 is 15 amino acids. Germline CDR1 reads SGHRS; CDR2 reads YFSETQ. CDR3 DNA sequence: TGCGCCAGCAGCATACAGGGATCCTCTGGAAACACCATATATTTT. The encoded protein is CASSIQGSSGNTIYF.

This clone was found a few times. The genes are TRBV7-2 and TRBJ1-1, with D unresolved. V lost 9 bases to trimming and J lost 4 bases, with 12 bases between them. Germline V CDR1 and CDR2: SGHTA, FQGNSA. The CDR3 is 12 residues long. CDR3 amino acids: CASTPGVTEAFF. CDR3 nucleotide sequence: TGTGCCAGTACGCCCGGGGTCACTGAAGCTTTCTTT.

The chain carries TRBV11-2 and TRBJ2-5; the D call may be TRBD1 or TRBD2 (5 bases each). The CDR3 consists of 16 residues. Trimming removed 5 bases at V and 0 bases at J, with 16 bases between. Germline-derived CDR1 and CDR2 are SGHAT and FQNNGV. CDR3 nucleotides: TGTGCCAGCAGCCCCGGTGAGGGGCGGTACCAAGAGACCCAGTACTTC. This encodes CASSPGEGRYQETQYF.

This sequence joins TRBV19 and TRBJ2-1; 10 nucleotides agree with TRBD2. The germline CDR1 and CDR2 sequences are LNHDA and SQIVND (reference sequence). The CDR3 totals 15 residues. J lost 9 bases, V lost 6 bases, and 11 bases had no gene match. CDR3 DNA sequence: TGTGCCAGTAGGACTCATAGCGGGGGGCCCGGTGAGCAGTTCTTC. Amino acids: CASRTHSGGPGEQFF.

DNA of the CDR3: TGTGCCACCAGTCGAGTCGGGACGATCTATGGCTACACCTTC. Residues: CATSRVGTIYGYTF. This chain connects TRBV15 to TRBJ1-2; possibly TRBD1 for D (5 bases). The CDR3 covers 14 residues. Trimming removed 6 bases at V and 4 bases at J, with 15 bases between. The germline V gene encodes CDR1 LNHNV and CDR2 YYDKDF (reference sequence).

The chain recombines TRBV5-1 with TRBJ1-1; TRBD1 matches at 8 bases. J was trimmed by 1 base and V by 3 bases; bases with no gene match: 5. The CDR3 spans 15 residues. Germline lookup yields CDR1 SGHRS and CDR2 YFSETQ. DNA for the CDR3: TGCGCCAGCAGCTCTGAGGGACAGGCGAACACTGAAGCTTTCTTT. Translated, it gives CASSSEGQANTEAFF. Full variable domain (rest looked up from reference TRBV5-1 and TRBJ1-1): KAGVTQTPRYLIKTRGQQVTLSCSPISGHRSVSWYQQTPGQGLQFLFEYFSETQRNKGNFPGRFSGRQFSNSRSEMNVSTLELGDSALYLCASSSEGQANTEAFFGQGTRLTVV.

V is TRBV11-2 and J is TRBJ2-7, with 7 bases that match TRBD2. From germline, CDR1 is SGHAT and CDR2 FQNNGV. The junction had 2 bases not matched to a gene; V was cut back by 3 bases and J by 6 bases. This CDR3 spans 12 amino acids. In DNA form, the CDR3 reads TGTGCCAGCAGCTTGGGAGGGCGCGAGCAGTACTTC. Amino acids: CASSLGGREQYF.

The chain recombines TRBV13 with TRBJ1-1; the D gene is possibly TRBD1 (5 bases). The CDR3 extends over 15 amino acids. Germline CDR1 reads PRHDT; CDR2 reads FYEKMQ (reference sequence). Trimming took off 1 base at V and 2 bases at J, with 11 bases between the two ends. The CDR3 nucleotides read TGTGCCAGCAGCTTAGAAACAGGACTAAACACTGAAGCTTTCTTT. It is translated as CASSLETGLNTEAFF.

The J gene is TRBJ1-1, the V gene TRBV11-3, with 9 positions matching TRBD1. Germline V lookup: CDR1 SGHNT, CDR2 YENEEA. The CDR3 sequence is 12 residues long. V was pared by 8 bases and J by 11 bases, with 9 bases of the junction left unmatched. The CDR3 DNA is TGTGCCAGCGGTGGGGACAGGGTCGTGGCTTTCTTT. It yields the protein CASGGDRVVAFF.

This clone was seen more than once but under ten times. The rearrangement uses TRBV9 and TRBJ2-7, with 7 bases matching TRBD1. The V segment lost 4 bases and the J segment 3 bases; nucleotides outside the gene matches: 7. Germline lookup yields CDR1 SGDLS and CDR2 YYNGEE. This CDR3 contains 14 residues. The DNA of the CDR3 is TGTGCCAGCAGCCCCTCCGGGACAGACTACGAGCAGTACTTC. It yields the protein CASSPSGTDYEQYF.

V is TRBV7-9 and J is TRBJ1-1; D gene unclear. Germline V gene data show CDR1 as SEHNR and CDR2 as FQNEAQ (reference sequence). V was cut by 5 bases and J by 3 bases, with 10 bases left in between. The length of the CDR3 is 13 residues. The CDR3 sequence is CASSLKEDTEAFF. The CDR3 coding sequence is TGTGCCAGCAGCCTTAAGGAGGACACTGAAGCTTTCTTT.

CDR3 protein: CAISGLNGLPAYEQYF. The CDR3 DNA is TGTGCCATCAGTGGCTTAAACGGACTGCCAGCTTACGAGCAGTACTTC. The gene calls are TRBV10-3 and TRBJ2-7; TRBD2 is a possible D gene (5 bases). Germline V lookup: CDR1 ENHRY, CDR2 SYGVKD. The CDR3 runs 16 residues. V was clipped by 4 bases and J by 4 bases, with 20 bases between them.

CDR3 nucleotides: TGTGCCACGAGGTGGGGGGGCGATGGCTACACCTTC. This sequence encodes CATRWGGDGYTF. V and J are TRBV6-6 and TRBJ1-2; the D gene is possibly TRBD1 (6 bases). The CDR3 has 12 residues. V lost 10 bases and J 6 bases, leaving 15 bases between the germline ends. Germline V lookup: CDR1 MNHNY, CDR2 SVGAGI (reference sequence).

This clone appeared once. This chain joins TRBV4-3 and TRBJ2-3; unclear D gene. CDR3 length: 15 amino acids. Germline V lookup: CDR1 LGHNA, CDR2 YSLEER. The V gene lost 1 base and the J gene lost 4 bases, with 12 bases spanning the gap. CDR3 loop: CASSQVGAMADTQYF. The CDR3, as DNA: TGCGCCAGCAGCCAAGTCGGAGCTATGGCAGATACGCAGTATTTT.

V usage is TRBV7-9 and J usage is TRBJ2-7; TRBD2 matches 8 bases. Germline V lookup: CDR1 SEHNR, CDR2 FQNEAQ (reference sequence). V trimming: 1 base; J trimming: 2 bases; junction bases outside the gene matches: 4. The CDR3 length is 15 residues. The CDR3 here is CASSLVRAGAYEQYF. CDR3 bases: TGTGCCAGCAGCTTAGTTCGAGCGGGAGCCTACGAGCAGTACTTC.

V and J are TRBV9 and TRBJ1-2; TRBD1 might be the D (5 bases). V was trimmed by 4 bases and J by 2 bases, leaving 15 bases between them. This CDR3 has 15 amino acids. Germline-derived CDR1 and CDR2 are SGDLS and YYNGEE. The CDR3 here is CASSPSNRGNYGYTF. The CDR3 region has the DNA TGTGCCAGCAGCCCATCCAATAGGGGCAACTATGGCTACACCTTC.

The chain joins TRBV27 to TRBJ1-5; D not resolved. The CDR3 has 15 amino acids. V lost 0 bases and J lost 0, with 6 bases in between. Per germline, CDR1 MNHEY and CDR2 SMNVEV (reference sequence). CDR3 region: CASSLSGPSNQPQHF. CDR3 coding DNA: TGTGCCAGCAGTTTATCCGGGCCTAGCAATCAGCCCCAGCATTTT.

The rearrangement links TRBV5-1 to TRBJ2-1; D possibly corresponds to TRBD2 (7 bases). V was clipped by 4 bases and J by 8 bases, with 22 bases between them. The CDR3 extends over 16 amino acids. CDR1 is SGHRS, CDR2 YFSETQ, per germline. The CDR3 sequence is CASSLLGLGGHDEQFF. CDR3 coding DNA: TGCGCCAGCAGCCTCCTGGGCTTGGGGGGGCATGATGAGCAGTTCTTC.

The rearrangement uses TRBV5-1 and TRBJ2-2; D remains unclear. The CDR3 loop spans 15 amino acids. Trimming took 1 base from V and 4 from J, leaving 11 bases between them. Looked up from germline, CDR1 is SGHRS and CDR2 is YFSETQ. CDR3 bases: TGCGCCAGCAGCTTGCTAGGGTGGGTCACCGGGGAGCTGTTTTTT. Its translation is CASSLLGWVTGELFF.

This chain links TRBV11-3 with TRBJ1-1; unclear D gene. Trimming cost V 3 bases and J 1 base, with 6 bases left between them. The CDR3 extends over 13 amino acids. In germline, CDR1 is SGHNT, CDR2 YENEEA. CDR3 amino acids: CASSLYQNTEAFF. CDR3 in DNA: TGTGCCAGCAGCTTGTACCAGAACACTGAAGCTTTCTTT.

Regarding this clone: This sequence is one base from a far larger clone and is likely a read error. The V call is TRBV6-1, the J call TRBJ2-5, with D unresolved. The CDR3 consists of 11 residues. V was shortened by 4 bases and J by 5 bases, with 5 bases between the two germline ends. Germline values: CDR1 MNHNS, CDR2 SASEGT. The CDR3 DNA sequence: TGTGCCAGCAGTGGATGGGAGACCCAGTACTTC. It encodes CASSGWETQYF.

The CDR3 spells CAWATSGRVSSYNEQFF. DNA for the CDR3: TGTGCCTGGGCAACTAGCGGGAGGGTTTCTTCCTACAATGAGCAGTTCTTC. This chain joins TRBV30 and TRBJ2-1; 13 nucleotides agree with TRBD2. Germline V CDR1 and CDR2: GTSNPN, SVGIG (reference sequence). V lost 5 bases to trimming and J lost 1 base; unmatched junction nucleotides: 8. CDR3 length: 17 amino acids.

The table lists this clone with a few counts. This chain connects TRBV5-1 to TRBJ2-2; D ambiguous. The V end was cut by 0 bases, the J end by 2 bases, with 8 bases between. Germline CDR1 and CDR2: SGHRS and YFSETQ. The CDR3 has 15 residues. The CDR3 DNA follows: TGCGCCAGCAGCTTGGCCGGCCTCAACACCGGGGAGCTGTTTTTT. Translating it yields CASSLAGLNTGELFF.